This T cell receptor (beta chain) was retrieved from a study of CD8+CD57+ T cells in acquired aplastic anemia. Both TCR beta VDJ combination and CDR3 sequence profiling were carried out. Genomic DNA was the template for this profiling. TCRdb processed the reads anew with MiXCR; each CDR3 protein has one entry. There are around 500,000 distinct CDR3 sequences in the sample; roughly a third occur only once, and roughly 0.89% lies in the top ten. Germline-derived CDR1 and CDR2 are LGHNA and YSLEER. V was pared by 0 bases and J by 8 bases, with 16 bases between. CDR3 length: 16 amino acids. All patients picked for sequencing had shown, by flow cytometry, an expansion of CD8+CD57+ cells. Among the patients, all had severe acquired aplastic anemia. This clonotype has a handful of counts.

The receptor was derived from a human donor with aplastic anemia. The sequenced sample consisted of sorted CD4+, CD8+, or CD8+CD57+ T cells (not recorded which) from PBMCs. The gene calls are TRBV4-3 and TRBJ1-4, with D perhaps TRBD1 (5 bases). This chain's CDR3 is CASSQEIIGGVEKLFF. The CDR3 nucleotides are TGCGCCAGCAGCCAAGAGATCATTGGGGGTGTAGAAAAACTGTTTTTT.